This T cell receptor (beta chain) is drawn from a study of vaccination and CD4 T cells after COVID-19. The CDR3 extends over 15 amino acids. Germline V CDR1 and CDR2: SGHTA, FQGNSA. V shed 10 bases and J 1 base; nucleotides not matched to a gene: 12. Described treatment: roughly ten-day PBMC culture with coronavirus spike peptide pools or control peptides (ViraFEST assay). Sequenced with the Oncomine TCR Beta short-read assay was DNA taken from cultured CD4+ T cells. MiXCR, applied by TCRdb to the PCR reads, yields one record per CDR3 protein. The sample holds about 16,000 distinct CDR3 sequences, less than 65% seen once. This clonotype was observed once. The antigen remains unidentified.

The receptor comes from a human donor who had recovered from COVID-19. This rearrangement joins TRBV7-2 to TRBJ1-2, with 7 bases lining up with TRBD1. Sequencing was done on a sample of CD4+ T cells from blood, cultured in vitro. The CDR3 bases are TGTGCCACTAGCAGGGACAGCAATTTTAACTATGGCTACACCTTC. Its translation is CATSRDSNFNYGYTF.